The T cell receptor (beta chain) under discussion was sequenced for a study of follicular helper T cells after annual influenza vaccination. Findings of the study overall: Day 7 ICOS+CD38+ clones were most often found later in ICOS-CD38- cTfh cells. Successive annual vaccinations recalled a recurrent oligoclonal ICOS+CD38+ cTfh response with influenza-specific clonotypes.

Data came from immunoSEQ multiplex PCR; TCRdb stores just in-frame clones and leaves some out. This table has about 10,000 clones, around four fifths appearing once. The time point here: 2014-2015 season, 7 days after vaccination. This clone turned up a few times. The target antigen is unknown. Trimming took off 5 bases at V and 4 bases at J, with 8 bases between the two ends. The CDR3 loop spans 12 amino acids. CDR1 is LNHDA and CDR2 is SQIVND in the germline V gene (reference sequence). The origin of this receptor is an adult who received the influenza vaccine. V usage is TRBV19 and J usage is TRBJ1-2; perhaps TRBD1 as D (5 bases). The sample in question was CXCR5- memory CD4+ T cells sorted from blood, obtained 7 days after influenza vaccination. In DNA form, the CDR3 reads TGTGCCAGTAGTGAAAGGGGCTATGGCTACACCTTC. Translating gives CASSERGYGYTF.